These 15 T cell receptor beta chains came from one sample sequenced in a study of T-cell memory formation after mild COVID-19. TCRdb itself ran the 5' RACE reads through MiXCR, one entry per CDR3 protein. The table shows approximately 350,000 distinct CDR3 sequences, with under 15% occurring only once. What was sequenced was PBMCs or a T cell subset sorted from them (not recorded which). Receptors were obtained from a man aged 18 to 30 who had mild COVID-19 (a few samples of this study predate the infection). Cell type and time point are not known.

The chain combines TRBV20-1 with TRBJ2-3; 8 positions match TRBD2. Germline values: CDR1 DFQATT, CDR2 SNEGSKA (reference sequence). V shed 6 bases and J 3 bases; nucleotides not matched to a gene: 8. The CDR3 is 14 amino acids. CDR3 coding DNA: TGCAGTGCCCTTCGGGCGGGGGGTACAGATACGCAGTATTTT. Translated: CSALRAGGTDTQYF.

There are a few counts of this clonotype. V and J are TRBV24-1 and TRBJ1-4; 7 bases line up with TRBD1. This CDR3 comprises 15 residues. V gave up 3 bases and J gave up 5 bases; unmatched junction bases: 5. Germline V CDR1 and CDR2: KGHDR, SFDVKD. DNA for the CDR3: TGTGCCACCAGTGATAACAGGGGACCCAATGAAAAACTGTTTTTT. Protein product: CATSDNRGPNEKLFF.

The rearrangement joins TRBV4-2 to TRBJ2-7, with 7 nucleotides matching TRBD1. Trimming took 0 bases from V and 3 from J; bases not matched to a gene: 5. The germline CDR1 and CDR2 sequences are LGHNA and YNFKEQ. This CDR3 has 15 amino acids. The CDR3 sequence is CASSQEGTEVYEQYF. The CDR3, as DNA: TGTGCCAGCAGCCAAGAAGGGACAGAAGTCTACGAGCAGTACTTC.

V gene TRBV21-1 combines with J gene TRBJ1-1. TRBV21-1 counts as a pseudogene. The CDR3 is 15 residues long. CDR3 nucleotide sequence: TGTGCCAGCAGCAAATGGGGGACTAAATGGACTGAAGCTTTCTTT. Translated: CASSKWGTKWTEAFF.

The rearrangement joins TRBV20-1 to TRBJ1-2; 8 nucleotides agree with TRBD1. The V gene's germline CDR1 is DFQATT and CDR2 SNEGSKA (reference sequence). The CDR3 runs to 13 residues. Trimming removed 3 bases from V and 5 bases from J; junction bases left unmatched: 5. Here the CDR3 reads CSASGDRGYGYTF. CDR3 DNA: TGCAGTGCTAGTGGAGACAGGGGATATGGCTACACCTTC.

A few counts support this clonotype. The chain combines TRBV4-2 with TRBJ2-1; D may be TRBD1 (7 bases). The germline V and J ends were trimmed by 3 bases and 2 bases, with 8 bases remaining between them. Germline V gene data show CDR1 as LGHNA and CDR2 as YNFKEQ. The CDR3 contains 14 residues. CDR3 protein: CASSHRGAYNEQFF. The CDR3 nucleotides read TGTGCCAGCAGCCACAGGGGGGCCTACAATGAGCAGTTCTTC.

V is TRBV5-1 and J is TRBJ2-5, with D unclear. This CDR3 spans 14 amino acids. Trimming took off 4 bases at V and 2 bases at J, with 12 bases between the two ends. CDR1 is SGHRS, CDR2 YFSETQ, per germline. The CDR3 protein is CASSRLPDQETQYF. CDR3 coding DNA: TGCGCCAGCAGCCGACTCCCGGATCAAGAGACCCAGTACTTC.

The rearrangement uses TRBV27 and TRBJ1-6, with 8 bases aligning to TRBD1. The CDR3 contains 16 residues. Germline CDR1 is MNHEY and CDR2 is SMNVEV (reference sequence). J lost 6 bases, V lost 4 bases, and 8 bases had no gene match. The CDR3 bases are TGTGCCAGCAGTTCGTTGCAGGGGGCAAGTAATTCACCCCTCCACTTT. It encodes CASSSLQGASNSPLHF.

This clonotype has only a few counts. CDR3 sequence (DNA): TGTGCCAGCAGTTCCGCCGATACAGGGACGGCTTTCTTT. It translates to CASSSADTGTAFF. The genes are TRBV28 and TRBJ1-1; perhaps TRBD1 as D (6 bases). The CDR3 runs to 13 residues. CDR1 and CDR2 (germline): MDHEN, SYDVKM. Trimming took off 4 bases at V and 11 bases at J, with 17 bases between the two ends.

This clonotype has only a few counts. This sequence joins TRBV12-3 or TRBV12-4 and TRBJ2-3; 10 bases align to TRBD2. CDR3 length: 19 residues. After removal of 7 bases from V and 4 bases from J, the junction contained 20 bases not matched to a gene. DNA of the CDR3: TGTGCCAGCAAGTCTATCTCCCGGGGGTTAGCGGGGGGCGCAGATACGCAGTATTTT. Encoded protein: CASKSISRGLAGGADTQYF.

This rearrangement joins TRBV30 to TRBJ2-3; D is uncertain. The CDR3 runs to 12 residues. V was trimmed by 2 bases and J by 4 bases, leaving 7 bases between them. Per germline, CDR1 GTSNPN and CDR2 SVGIG (reference sequence). The CDR3: CAWSPISDTQYF. In DNA, the CDR3 is TGTGCCTGGAGTCCGATTTCAGATACGCAGTATTTT.

This clonotype was picked up a small number of times. This sequence joins TRBV4-3 and TRBJ2-1, with D unclear. CDR3 length: 16 residues. V was pared by 5 bases and J by 0 bases, with 14 bases between. The germline gives CDR1 LGHNA, CDR2 YSLEER. The CDR3 coding sequence is TGCGCCAGCAGCGGCCTTGTCCTTAGCTCCTACAATGAGCAGTTCTTC. Translating it yields CASSGLVLSSYNEQFF.

The V gene is TRBV4-1, the J gene TRBJ1-1, with D unresolved. Trimming cost V 4 bases and J 7 bases, with 22 bases left between them. This CDR3 has 16 residues. From germline, CDR1 is MGHRA and CDR2 YSYEKL. CDR3 sequence reads: CASSPGRVLQPGEAFF. The DNA for the CDR3 is TGCGCCAGCAGCCCCGGACGCGTTCTTCAACCCGGTGAAGCTTTCTTT.

The chain is built from TRBV6-5 and TRBJ1-1; no definite D call. The germline V and J ends were trimmed by 6 bases and 1 base, with 9 bases remaining between them. The V gene's germline CDR1 is MNHEY and CDR2 SVGAGI. This CDR3 spans 13 amino acids. This chain's CDR3 is CASSANQNTEAFF. The DNA of the CDR3 is TGTGCCAGCAGCGCAAATCAGAACACTGAAGCTTTCTTT.

The chain employs TRBV15 and TRBJ2-7; a weak D match, TRBD1 (8 bases). The germline V gene has CDR1 LNHNV and CDR2 YYDKDF (reference sequence). Trimming took off 1 base at V and 6 bases at J, with 13 bases between the two ends. The CDR3 covers 14 residues. CDR3: CATSRGTGRAEQYV. DNA for the CDR3: TGTGCCACCAGCAGAGGGACAGGGAGGGCCGAGCAGTACGTC.